A single sample gave rise to the 25 T cell receptor beta chains below, sequenced in a study of T-cell memory formation after mild COVID-19. Each CDR3 protein is one row after TCRdb ran MiXCR on the 5' RACE reads. The table has about 100,000 distinct CDR3 sequences, approximately 15% seen once. The sample was PBMCs or a T cell subset sorted from them (not recorded which). The source of these receptors is a man younger than 35 who had mild COVID-19 (a few samples of this study predate the infection). Cell type and time point are not known.

The chain has TRBV7-6 and TRBJ2-2; 10 bases fit TRBD1. V lost 0 bases to trimming and J lost 10 bases; unmatched junction nucleotides: 11. CDR3 length equals 17 residues. The germline V gene has CDR1 SGHVS and CDR2 FNYEAQ. The CDR3 is CASSLARGTGALVELFF. DNA of the CDR3: TGTGCCAGCAGCTTAGCGCGGGGGACAGGGGCGCTCGTGGAGCTGTTTTTT.

This clonotype showed up just a few times. The V and J genes are TRBV3-1 and TRBJ1-5; the D is unclear. Germline loops: CDR1 LGHDT, CDR2 YNNKEL (reference sequence). V lost 4 bases, J lost 5 bases, and 12 bases lay in between. This CDR3 is 14 amino acids long. The CDR3 loop is CASSPGLGHQPQHF. CDR3 in DNA: TGTGCCAGCAGCCCCGGACTGGGCCATCAGCCCCAGCATTTT.

This clonotype showed up just a few times. V gene TRBV7-6 combines with J gene TRBJ1-3; D possibly corresponds to TRBD1 (6 bases). V dropped 1 base and J dropped 1 base, with 14 bases sitting between them. The CDR3 covers 17 residues. Per germline, CDR1 SGHVS and CDR2 FNYEAQ. CDR3 sequence: CASSLGAGVRSGNTIYF. CDR3 DNA: TGTGCCAGCAGCTTAGGAGCAGGGGTCCGATCTGGAAACACCATATATTTT.

CDR3 DNA: TGTGCCAGCAGCTTAGCGCCGGGTTCTGGGGGCTACACTGAAGCTTTCTTT. Translating gives CASSLAPGSGGYTEAFF. This sequence joins TRBV7-6 and TRBJ1-1, with D perhaps matching TRBD1 (6 bases). The CDR3 is 17 amino acids. Germline values: CDR1 SGHVS, CDR2 FNYEAQ. V lost 0 bases and J lost 3, with 17 bases in between. The whole variable domain, remainder taken from reference TRBV7-6 and TRBJ1-1, is GAGVSQSPRYKVTKRGQDVALRCDPISGHVSLYWYRQALGQGPEFLTYFNYEAQQDKSGLPNDRFSAERPEGSISTLTIQRTEQRDSAMYRCASSLAPGSGGYTEAFFGQGTRLTVV.

Ten or more counts support this clonotype. The chain combines TRBV6-5 with TRBJ2-1; 8 nucleotides align to TRBD1. The ends lost 5 bases at V and 7 bases at J; junction bases unmatched: 1. The CDR3 contains 12 residues. Germline V lookup: CDR1 MNHEY, CDR2 SVGAGI. CDR3 nucleotide sequence: TGTGCCAGCAGTCGGACAGGGAATGAGCAGTTCTTC. Amino acids: CASSRTGNEQFF.

This clonotype was counted between two and nine times. V gene TRBV20-1 combines with J gene TRBJ2-5; 16 nucleotides agree with TRBD2. The CDR3 length is 17 residues. V trimming: 5 bases; J trimming: 9 bases; junction bases outside the gene matches: 15. CDR1 and CDR2 (germline): DFQATT, SNEGSKA (reference sequence). The CDR3 region has the DNA TGCAGTGCTCCCGGGACTAGCGGGGGGGCCGAGGTAGTTTCCCAGTACTTC. As protein: CSAPGTSGGAEVVSQYF.

This chain links TRBV20-1 with TRBJ1-5; D ambiguous. The length of the CDR3 is 16 residues. The V gene's germline CDR1 is DFQATT and CDR2 SNEGSKA (reference sequence). The V and J ends lost 3 bases and 1 base respectively, with 16 bases between them. The CDR3 here is CSARPVVGMSNQPQHF. The CDR3 DNA is TGCAGTGCTAGGCCGGTGGTGGGGATGAGCAATCAGCCCCAGCATTTT.

This clonotype was observed a few times. The rearrangement links TRBV7-2 to TRBJ1-6, with D unclear. The CDR3 consists of 14 residues. Germline V gene sequence: CDR1 SGHTA, CDR2 FQGNSA. Trimming removed 1 base from V and 5 bases from J, with 6 bases in between. The CDR3 loop reads CASSLDRHNSPLHF. The CDR3 nucleotides are TGTGCCAGCAGCTTAGACAGACATAATTCACCCCTCCACTTT.

The V gene is TRBV4-1, the J gene TRBJ1-1, with a weak D call TRBD1 (5 bases). V was shortened by 3 bases and J by 5 bases, with 10 bases between the two germline ends. The germline CDR1 and CDR2 sequences are MGHRA and YSYEKL. The length of the CDR3 is 13 residues. The CDR3 nucleotides read TGCGCCAGCAGCCAGGACACTACTACTGAAGCTTTCTTT. It codes for CASSQDTTTEAFF.

This clonotype was recorded a few times. This chain uses TRBV20-1 with TRBJ1-5; TRBD1 might be the D (6 bases). Trimming took 3 bases from V and 5 from J, leaving 14 bases between them. Germline V gene lookup returns CDR1 DFQATT and CDR2 SNEGSKA (reference sequence). The length of the CDR3 is 14 residues. In nucleotides, the CDR3 is TGCAGTGCTAGTACCACAGGGCTAGATCAGCCCCAGCATTTT. It translates to CSASTTGLDQPQHF.

The chain combines TRBV4-3 with TRBJ2-2; D is possibly TRBD2 (7 bases). The CDR3 consists of 16 residues. The V and J ends lost 4 bases and 0 bases respectively, with 12 bases between them. Per germline, CDR1 LGHNA and CDR2 YSLEER. Written as DNA, the CDR3 is TGCGCCAGCAGCCCCGGAGGGGGGGCGAACACCGGGGAGCTGTTTTTT. It yields the protein CASSPGGGANTGELFF.

This clonotype has more than one count but fewer than ten. The chain recombines TRBV18 with TRBJ2-2; tentatively, D is TRBD1 (6 bases). Germline V CDR1 and CDR2: KGHSH, LQKENI. Trimming shortened V by 3 bases and J by 4 bases, and 12 bases separated the two germline ends. The CDR3 extends over 15 amino acids. CDR3 in amino acids: CASSPPGQPTGELFF. As DNA, the CDR3 is TGTGCCAGCTCACCCCCCGGACAGCCCACCGGGGAGCTGTTTTTT.

V gene TRBV12-3 or TRBV12-4 combines with J gene TRBJ2-5, with 10 bases lining up with TRBD2. After removal of 7 bases from V and 5 bases from J, the junction contained 7 bases not matched to a gene. This CDR3 has 14 residues. As DNA, the CDR3 is TGTGCCAGCACCCAAGCGGGGGGGCATGAGACCCAGTACTTC. It specifies CASTQAGGHETQYF.

This sequence joins TRBV27 and TRBJ2-6; D is undetermined. CDR1 is MNHEY and CDR2 is SMNVEV in the germline V gene (reference sequence). The ends were cut back, 6 bases at V and 0 bases at J, with 6 bases in the middle. This CDR3 spans 14 amino acids. The CDR3 region is CASRTSSGANVLTF. The CDR3 DNA follows: TGTGCCAGCAGAACAAGCTCTGGGGCCAACGTCCTGACTTTC.

This clonotype was observed a handful of times. This chain links TRBV12-3 or TRBV12-4 with TRBJ1-2; 7 bases align to TRBD1. The trim removed 6 bases at V and 3 bases at J, leaving 10 bases unmatched. The length of the CDR3 is 15 residues. The CDR3 loop reads CASSDNRGHHYGYTF. The CDR3 region has the DNA TGTGCCAGCAGCGATAACAGGGGACACCACTATGGCTACACCTTC.

The V call is TRBV19, the J call TRBJ1-1, with no clear D. This CDR3 has 11 amino acids. Trimming took 3 bases from V and 8 from J, leaving 7 bases between them. Germline lookup yields CDR1 LNHDA and CDR2 SQIVND (reference sequence). CDR3 in amino acids: CASSIRAEAFF. CDR3 sequence (DNA): TGTGCCAGTAGTATCCGAGCGGAAGCTTTCTTT. Combining the CDR3 with reference TRBV19 and TRBJ1-1 gives the whole variable domain DGGITQSPKYLFRKEGQNVTLSCEQNLNHDAMYWYRQDPGQGLRLIYYSQIVNDFQKGDIAEGYSVSREKKESFPLTVTSAQKNPTAFYLCASSIRAEAFFGQGTRLTVV.

This clonotype appeared a few times. The genes are TRBV20-1 and TRBJ1-5, with unresolved D. The germline gives CDR1 DFQATT, CDR2 SNEGSKA (reference sequence). The V end lost 6 bases, the J end lost 5 bases, and 20 bases lay between the germline ends. The CDR3 extends over 15 amino acids. CDR3 coding DNA: TGCAGTGCCCCGATCAGAGGGATAGGAGATCAGCCCCAGCATTTT. Translation gives CSAPIRGIGDQPQHF.

This clonotype turned up a few times. The chain employs TRBV6-6 and TRBJ1-1, with a tentative D call TRBD1 (5 bases). The germline V and J ends were trimmed by 4 bases and 0 bases, with 12 bases remaining between them. This CDR3 is 15 amino acids long. Germline loops: CDR1 MNHNY, CDR2 SVGAGI (reference sequence). The CDR3 reads CASSLGPQVNTEAFF. CDR3 in DNA: TGTGCCAGCAGTTTGGGCCCACAGGTGAACACTGAAGCTTTCTTT.

The V call is TRBV5-1, the J call TRBJ1-4; D gene unclear. V lost 4 bases to trimming and J lost 6 bases, with 16 bases between them. This CDR3 is built from 15 residues. Germline V gene data show CDR1 as SGHRS and CDR2 as YFSETQ. The CDR3 DNA reads as TGCGCCAGCAGCCCGACACGGGAACGCGATGAAAAACTGTTTTTT. Protein: CASSPTRERDEKLFF.

This chain uses TRBV6-6 with TRBJ1-5; TRBD1 might be the D (5 bases). The germline V gene encodes CDR1 MNHNY and CDR2 SVGAGI (reference sequence). V lost 2 bases and J lost 4, with 9 bases in between. The CDR3 spans 14 residues. CDR3 loop: CASSYLGGNQPQHF. Here the CDR3 DNA reads TGTGCCAGCAGTTACCTTGGGGGTAATCAGCCCCAGCATTTT.

V and J are TRBV12-3 or TRBV12-4 and TRBJ1-5, with D unresolved. V lost 4 bases to trimming and J lost 3 bases, with 10 bases between them. The CDR3 sequence is 14 residues long. As DNA, the CDR3 is TGTGCCAGCAGTTCAGAAAATACCAATCAGCCCCAGCATTTT. Its protein is CASSSENTNQPQHF.

This clonotype was recorded at least ten times. The chain joins TRBV3-1 to TRBJ2-4; D remains ambiguous. Germline V gene data show CDR1 as LGHDT and CDR2 as YNNKEL (reference sequence). The CDR3 has 12 amino acids. V lost 0 bases to trimming and J lost 10 bases, with 7 bases between them. CDR3 nucleotides: TGTGCCAGCAGCCAAGATTCTGATATTCAGTACTTC. Protein product: CASSQDSDIQYF.

This clonotype has ten or more counts. Here the CDR3 reads CASSQVGTDTQYF. The CDR3 nucleotides read TGCGCCAGCAGCCAAGTGGGCACAGATACGCAGTATTTT. V usage is TRBV4-1 and J usage is TRBJ2-3; the D is unclear. The CDR3 loop spans 13 amino acids. The V end was cut by 1 base, the J end by 1 base, with 3 bases between. Germline CDR1 is MGHRA and CDR2 is YSYEKL.

This clonotype was observed a handful of times. The chain combines TRBV25-1 with TRBJ2-1; D call uncertain. The V and J ends lost 6 bases and 8 bases respectively, with 11 bases between them. Germline CDR1 is MGHDK and CDR2 is SYGVNS. The CDR3 totals 12 residues. CDR3 in amino acids: CASSKYGHEQFF. The CDR3 DNA is TGTGCCAGCAGCAAATATGGTCATGAGCAGTTCTTC.

The CDR3, as DNA: TGTGCCAGCAGCGCCGTAGCCGGGAGCTCTGGAAACACCATATATTTT. Its protein product is CASSAVAGSSGNTIYF. The V gene is TRBV9, the J gene TRBJ1-3; the D is unclear. Germline V gene lookup returns CDR1 SGDLS and CDR2 YYNGEE. The ends were cut back, 3 bases at V and 0 bases at J, with 13 bases in the middle. The CDR3 consists of 16 residues.